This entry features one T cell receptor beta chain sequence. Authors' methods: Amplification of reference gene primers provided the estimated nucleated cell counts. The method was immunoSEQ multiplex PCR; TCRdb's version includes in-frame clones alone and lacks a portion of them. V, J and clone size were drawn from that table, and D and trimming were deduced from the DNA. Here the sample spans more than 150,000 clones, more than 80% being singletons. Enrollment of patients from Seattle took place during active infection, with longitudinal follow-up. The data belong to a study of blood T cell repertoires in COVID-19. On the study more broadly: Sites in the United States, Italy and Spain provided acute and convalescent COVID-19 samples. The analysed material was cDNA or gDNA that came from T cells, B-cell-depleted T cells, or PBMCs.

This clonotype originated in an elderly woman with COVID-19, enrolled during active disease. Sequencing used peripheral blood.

The CDR3 DNA is TGTGCCAGCAGCTCAACCGCCCTCCCGGGACAGGGAAGCTACACCTTC. This sequence encodes CASSSTALPGQGSYTF. The genes are TRBV7-2 and TRBJ1-2, with 9 nucleotides matching TRBD1. Germline CDR1 is SGHTA and CDR2 is FQGNSA. This CDR3 is built from 16 residues. J was trimmed by 9 bases and V by 4 bases; bases with no gene match: 15.